This passage covers 20 T cell receptor beta chains from one sample sequenced in a study of blood T cell repertoires in COVID-19. Using immunoSEQ multiplex PCR, the repertoire was profiled, and TCRdb retains in-frame clones only, with some absent. Among 75,000 to 100,000 clones listed, around 75% were seen once. The sample comprised peripheral blood. The source of these receptors is a man between 70 and 80 years old with acute or convalescent COVID-19.

The rearrangement links TRBV7-3 to TRBJ2-7, with 7 bases aligning to TRBD2. Looked up from germline, CDR1 is SGHTA and CDR2 is FQGTGA. Losses at the gene ends were 2 bases for V and 4 bases for J; bases not matched to a gene: 8. The CDR3 sequence is 15 residues long. The CDR3 protein is CASSLFRASGYEQYF. The CDR3 region has the DNA TGTGCCAGCAGCTTATTTCGGGCTAGCGGATACGAGCAGTACTTC.

This clone has only a few counts. The CDR3 here is CASSPSLARTGELFF. The CDR3 coding sequence is TGTGCCAGCTCACCAAGTCTAGCTCGGACCGGGGAGCTGTTTTTT. This chain joins TRBV18 and TRBJ2-2, with a possible D match to TRBD2 (5 bases). There are 15 residues in the CDR3. Germline CDR1 reads KGHSH; CDR2 reads LQKENI. The V gene lost 2 bases and the J gene lost 5 bases, with 12 bases spanning the gap.

This clone was seen more than once but under ten times. The chain carries TRBV11-2 and TRBJ2-7, with 9 bases that match TRBD2. After removal of 3 bases from V and 0 bases from J, the junction contained 6 bases not matched to a gene. Per germline, CDR1 SGHAT and CDR2 FQNNGV. The CDR3 totals 16 residues. The CDR3 DNA sequence: TGTGCCAGCAGCTTGGACCGGACTAGCGCCTCCTACGAGCAGTACTTC. Translation gives CASSLDRTSASYEQYF.

The chain links TRBV6-5 to TRBJ2-1; tentative D call: TRBD1 (6 bases). The germline V gene has CDR1 MNHEY and CDR2 SVGAGI. This CDR3 region has 14 residues. V was clipped by 6 bases and J by 9 bases, with 18 bases between them. The CDR3 here is CASRDFGQLGEQFF. In DNA, the CDR3 is TGTGCCAGCAGAGATTTCGGACAGCTGGGTGAGCAGTTCTTC.

Only a few counts were recorded for this clone. This rearrangement joins TRBV2 to TRBJ1-2; the D is unclear. The CDR3 has 13 residues. Per germline, CDR1 SNHLY and CDR2 FYNNEI. With 1 base removed from V and 6 bases from J, the gap between germline ends came to 9 bases. The CDR3 DNA is TGTGCCAGCAGTGAAGTTCGGCGGGATGGCTACACCTTC. Its translation is CASSEVRRDGYTF.

This clone has a single count. The rearrangement links TRBV7-3 to TRBJ2-5; the match to TRBD1 covers 7 bases. The CDR3 covers 15 residues. The germline V gene encodes CDR1 SGHTA and CDR2 FQGTGA. With 2 bases clipped from V and 5 bases from J, the junction kept 8 bases outside the gene matches. Here the CDR3 DNA reads TGTGCCAGCAGCTTAGGGGTAGGGGGCGGGGAGACCCAGTACTTC. Translated, it gives CASSLGVGGGETQYF.

This clone showed up just a few times. V usage is TRBV7-2 and J usage is TRBJ2-1, with D possibly TRBD1 on 8 matching bases. The CDR3 runs 18 residues. Trimming stripped 3 bases from V and 5 bases from J, with 23 bases between. Per germline, CDR1 SGHTA and CDR2 FQGNSA. The CDR3 sequence: CASSFSLRDRGGHNEQFF. CDR3 coding DNA: TGTGCCAGCAGCTTCTCCCTACGAGACAGGGGAGGGCACAATGAGCAGTTCTTC.

The V call is TRBV24-1, the J call TRBJ2-6, with 11 positions matching TRBD1. The CDR3 has 18 amino acids. Unmatched junction bases numbered 5, after V lost 5 bases and J lost 0 bases. Germline-derived CDR1 and CDR2 are KGHDR and SFDVKD. CDR3 sequence (DNA): TGTGCCACCAGTGGGGACAGGGGGATCTACTCTGGGGCCAACGTCCTGACTTTC. Its translation: CATSGDRGIYSGANVLTF.

This sequence joins TRBV23-1 and TRBJ1-1, with 12 bases lining up with TRBD1. TRBV23-1 is identified as an open reading frame with a role that is uncertain. This CDR3 has 15 residues. After removal of 10 bases from V and 3 bases from J, the junction contained 9 bases not matched to a gene. DNA for the CDR3: TGCGCCACCCTCCCGGGACAGGGGGCCGACACTGAAGCTTTCTTT. This codes for CATLPGQGADTEAFF.

The gene calls are TRBV7-2 and TRBJ1-5; the D gene is possibly TRBD1 (6 bases). Germline V gene lookup returns CDR1 SGHTA and CDR2 FQGNSA. Deletions cut 2 bases from V and 6 bases from J, with 11 bases between. The CDR3 length is 14 residues. Here the CDR3 DNA reads TGTGCCAGCAGCTTATGGGGCAGGGGTCAGCCCCAGCATTTT. This encodes CASSLWGRGQPQHF.

The rearrangement uses TRBV4-3 and TRBJ1-5, with TRBD1 as a possible D gene (5 bases). From germline, CDR1 is LGHNA and CDR2 YSLEER. The CDR3 extends over 13 amino acids. Trimming cost V 0 bases and J 9 bases, with 9 bases left between them. CDR3 residues: CASSQDSQGPQHF. Here the CDR3 DNA reads TGCGCCAGCAGCCAAGATTCCCAGGGGCCCCAGCATTTT.

The chain employs TRBV19 and TRBJ2-1; 7 nucleotides agree with TRBD2. The ends lost 3 bases at V and 7 bases at J; junction bases unmatched: 9. CDR1 is LNHDA, CDR2 SQIVND, per germline (reference sequence). This CDR3 is built from 15 residues. The CDR3 coding sequence is TGTGCCAGTAGTATGTGGGGGGGGTTTGGAAATGAGCAGTTCTTC. Its translation is CASSMWGGFGNEQFF.

The rearrangement links TRBV28 to TRBJ2-7; 8 bases align to TRBD2. J was trimmed by 9 bases and V by 8 bases; bases with no gene match: 15. CDR3 length: 14 residues. From germline, CDR1 is MDHEN and CDR2 SYDVKM. The DNA of the CDR3 is TGTGCCAGCTACTCACCGGGAGGGAATAATAGGCAGTACTTC. As protein: CASYSPGGNNRQYF.

This clone was seen just once. The J gene is TRBJ1-5, the V gene TRBV10-3, with 7 bases matching TRBD1. Germline V gives CDR1 ENHRY, CDR2 SYGVKD. CDR3 length: 14 residues. Trimming cost V 4 bases and J 2 bases; bases outside gene matches: 2. The CDR3 spells CAISGDRGNQPQHF. In DNA, the CDR3 is TGTGCCATCAGTGGTGACAGGGGCAATCAGCCCCAGCATTTT.

In this sample, this clone turned up once. The V call is TRBV30, the J call TRBJ2-2; possible D gene TRBD1, 5 bases. There are 13 residues in the CDR3. CDR1 and CDR2 from the germline V gene are GTSNPN and SVGIG (reference sequence). Trimming left V 7 bases short and J 1 base short, with 10 bases between. The CDR3 reads CALTVLNTGELFF. The CDR3 DNA reads as TGTGCCTTGACAGTGCTGAACACCGGGGAGCTGTTTTTT. Looking up the rest from reference TRBV30 and TRBJ2-2 gives the full variable domain: SQTIHQWPATLVQPVGSPLSLECTVEGTSNPNLYWYRQAAGRGLQLLFYSVGIGQISSEVPQNLSASRPQDRQFILSSKKLLLSDSGFYLCALTVLNTGELFFGEGSRLTVL.

J is TRBJ2-2 and V is TRBV4-3; 8 bases are shared with TRBD2. This CDR3 is 17 amino acids long. Germline assignment: CDR1 LGHNA and CDR2 YSLEER. V lost 0 bases to trimming and J lost 1 base; unmatched junction nucleotides: 4. The CDR3 sequence is CASSQDLLAGNTGELFF. As DNA, the CDR3 is TGCGCCAGCAGCCAAGATCTCCTAGCGGGGAACACCGGGGAGCTGTTTTTT.

The gene calls are TRBV28 and TRBJ1-2; 7 bases are shared with TRBD1. Germline V CDR1 and CDR2: MDHEN, SYDVKM. There are 13 residues in the CDR3. Trimming took 5 bases from V and 5 from J; bases not matched to a gene: 5. The CDR3 DNA reads as TGTGCCAGCAGTCCCTACAGGGGATATGGCTACACCTTC. Protein: CASSPYRGYGYTF.

This chain uses TRBV28 with TRBJ1-5, with 7 bases aligning to TRBD1. Germline V gene lookup returns CDR1 MDHEN and CDR2 SYDVKM. The CDR3 spans 13 residues. Trimming cost V 2 bases and J 7 bases; bases outside gene matches: 2. For the CDR3, the DNA is TGTGCCAGCAGTTTACCAGGGGGGCAGCCCCAGCATTTT. Translation: CASSLPGGQPQHF. The full variable domain, its missing parts supplied by reference TRBV28 and TRBJ1-5, is DVKVTQSSRYLVKRTGEKVFLECVQDMDHENMFWYRQDPGLGLRLIYFSYDVKMKEKGDIPEGYSVSREKKERFSLILESASTNQTSMYLCASSLPGGQPQHFGDGTRLSIL.

The genes are TRBV30 and TRBJ2-1; D possibly corresponds to TRBD2 (5 bases). The CDR3 runs 14 residues. Germline V gives CDR1 GTSNPN, CDR2 SVGIG (reference sequence). The ends were cut back, 2 bases at V and 3 bases at J, with 11 bases in the middle. The CDR3 DNA reads as TGTGCCTGGAGTAGCAGGACTGGCTACAATGAGCAGTTCTTC. Protein sequence: CAWSSRTGYNEQFF.

The gene calls are TRBV18 and TRBJ2-3, with D possibly TRBD2 on 6 matching bases. V was trimmed by 3 bases and J by 5 bases, leaving 12 bases between them. The CDR3 is 14 residues long. Germline-derived CDR1 and CDR2 are KGHSH and LQKENI. DNA for the CDR3: TGTGCCAGCTCACCTAGCGGAGAGGAAGATACGCAGTATTTT. Encoded protein: CASSPSGEEDTQYF.